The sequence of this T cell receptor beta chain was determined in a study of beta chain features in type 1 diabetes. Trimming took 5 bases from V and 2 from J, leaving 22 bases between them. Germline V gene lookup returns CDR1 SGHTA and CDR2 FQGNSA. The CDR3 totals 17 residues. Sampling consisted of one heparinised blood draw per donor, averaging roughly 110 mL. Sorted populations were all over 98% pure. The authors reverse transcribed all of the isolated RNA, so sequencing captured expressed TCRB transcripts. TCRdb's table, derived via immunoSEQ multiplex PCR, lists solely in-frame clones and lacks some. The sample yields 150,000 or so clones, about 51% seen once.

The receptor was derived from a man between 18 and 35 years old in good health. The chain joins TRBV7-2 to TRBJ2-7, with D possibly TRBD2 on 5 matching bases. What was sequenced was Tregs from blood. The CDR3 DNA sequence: TGTGCCAGCAGCCCTCACCGGGGAATGACCGGAACCTACGAGCAGTACTTC. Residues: CASSPHRGMTGTYEQYF.